The 23 T cell receptor beta chains listed next were all sequenced from one sample in a study of blood T cell repertoires in COVID-19. This table comes from immunoSEQ multiplex PCR, and its TCRdb copy is limited to in-frame clones, with some not included. The data show 55,000 to 70,000 clones, 87% seen once. The sample was peripheral blood. These receptors were collected from a woman aged 80 or older with COVID-19, enrolled during active disease.

This chain joins TRBV24-1 and TRBJ2-3; TRBD1 matches at 9 bases. With 6 bases clipped from V and 5 bases from J, the junction kept 8 bases outside the gene matches. CDR3 size: 15 residues. The germline V gene encodes CDR1 KGHDR and CDR2 SFDVKD. The CDR3 coding sequence is TGTGCCACCAGTAACGGGACAGGGTCAGTAGATACGCAGTATTTT. Protein sequence: CATSNGTGSVDTQYF.

The chain carries TRBV4-2 and TRBJ2-1; D is uncertain. The CDR3 spans 11 residues. V was clipped by 4 bases and J by 7 bases, with 5 bases between them. The germline CDR1 and CDR2 sequences are LGHNA and YNFKEQ. Here the CDR3 DNA reads TGTGCCAGCAGCCCCGGGAATGAGCAGTTCTTC. It specifies CASSPGNEQFF.

The chain couples TRBV2 to TRBJ1-5; 9 bases align to TRBD1. The CDR3 is 17 amino acids. V dropped 2 bases and J dropped 2; count of bases not matched to a gene: 7. Germline CDR1 is SNHLY and CDR2 is FYNNEI. As DNA, the CDR3 is TGTGCCAGCAGTGAACAAGGGACAGGGTATCGCAATCAGCCCCAGCATTTT. Its translation: CASSEQGTGYRNQPQHF.

The J gene is TRBJ2-1, the V gene TRBV18; a weak D match, TRBD2 (7 bases). CDR1 and CDR2 (germline): KGHSH, LQKENI. V was clipped by 3 bases and J by 4 bases, with 19 bases between them. The CDR3 sequence is 17 residues long. The CDR3 DNA follows: TGTGCCAGCTCACCCCAAGGGGGGGGCAGGGAATACAATGAGCAGTTCTTC. This codes for CASSPQGGGREYNEQFF.

The V gene is TRBV19, the J gene TRBJ2-1; TRBD1 matches 9 bases. The CDR3 has 16 residues. With 1 base clipped from V and 3 bases from J, the junction kept 4 bases outside the gene matches. The germline V gene encodes CDR1 LNHDA and CDR2 SQIVND (reference sequence). The CDR3 loop is CASSIAGTGSYNEQFF. The CDR3 DNA follows: TGTGCCAGTAGTATAGCCGGGACAGGGAGCTACAATGAGCAGTTCTTC.

The gene calls are TRBV5-8 and TRBJ1-5; D is unresolved. Germline lookup yields CDR1 SGHTS and CDR2 YDEGEE. The CDR3 runs 12 residues. Trimming removed 3 bases at V and 6 bases at J, with 7 bases between. CDR3 sequence reads: CASSYPPQPQHF. The CDR3 coding sequence is TGTGCCAGCAGCTATCCTCCTCAGCCCCAGCATTTT.

This clone was counted a single time. This rearrangement joins TRBV7-9 to TRBJ2-7; D ambiguous. Per the germline V gene, CDR1 is SEHNR and CDR2 is FQNEAQ (reference sequence). The CDR3 has 14 residues. V lost 2 bases and J lost 2, with 10 bases in between. For the CDR3, the DNA is TGTGCCAGCAGCTTATCCGCCGGAGCCTACGAGCAGTACTTC. This gives the protein CASSLSAGAYEQYF. Full variable domain (rest looked up from reference TRBV7-9 and TRBJ2-7): DTGVSQNPRHKITKRGQNVTFRCDPISEHNRLYWYRQTLGQGPEFLTYFQNEAQLEKSRLLSDRFSAERPKGSFSTLEIQRTEQGDSAMYLCASSLSAGAYEQYFGPGTRLTVT.

This clone was recorded a few times. The chain employs TRBV6-5 and TRBJ1-5; TRBD1 aligns across 7 bases. CDR1 is MNHEY and CDR2 is SVGAGI in the germline V gene. The CDR3 loop spans 15 amino acids. The trim removed 5 bases at V and 0 bases at J, leaving 4 bases unmatched. This CDR3 is CASSPTGYSNQPQHF. For the CDR3, the DNA is TGTGCCAGCAGTCCGACAGGGTATAGCAATCAGCCCCAGCATTTT.

V gene TRBV5-4 combines with J gene TRBJ2-3, with TRBD2 as a possible D gene (7 bases). CDR1 is SGHNT, CDR2 YYREEE, per germline (reference sequence). This CDR3 has 15 residues. Trimming cost V 2 bases and J 4 bases, with 14 bases left between them. CDR3: CASSLGGGRPDTQYF. CDR3 in DNA: TGTGCCAGCAGCTTAGGGGGGGGTCGCCCAGATACGCAGTATTTT.

The chain has TRBV18 and TRBJ1-4; possible D gene TRBD1, 6 bases. Trimming pared 7 bases from V and 5 bases from J, leaving 11 bases between. Germline CDR1 and CDR2: KGHSH and LQKENI. This CDR3 is 13 amino acids long. CDR3 protein: CASFRDKNEKLFF. CDR3 nucleotides: TGTGCCAGCTTCCGGGACAAAAATGAAAAACTGTTTTTT.

This chain uses TRBV19 with TRBJ2-7, with D possibly being TRBD1 (6 bases). V dropped 5 bases and J dropped 2 bases, with 10 bases sitting between them. This CDR3 is 13 amino acids long. Germline V lookup: CDR1 LNHDA, CDR2 SQIVND (reference sequence). The CDR3 DNA follows: TGTGCCAGTAGTCCTCGACAGGCCTACGAGCAGTACTTC. Translation: CASSPRQAYEQYF.

The J gene is TRBJ2-1, the V gene TRBV25-1; weak D call: TRBD2 (5 bases). There are 16 residues in the CDR3. In germline, CDR1 is MGHDK, CDR2 SYGVNS. V lost 5 bases to trimming and J lost 0 bases, with 14 bases between them. The CDR3 loop is CASSSRGASSYNEQFF. In DNA, the CDR3 is TGTGCCAGCAGTTCTCGGGGTGCGAGCTCCTACAATGAGCAGTTCTTC.

This chain connects TRBV9 to TRBJ2-3, with 14 bases matching TRBD2. J lost 0 bases, V lost 3 bases, and 3 bases had no gene match. Germline V CDR1 and CDR2: SGDLS, YYNGEE. The CDR3 loop spans 17 amino acids. The CDR3 sequence is CASSEGLAGASTDTQYF. The DNA for the CDR3 is TGTGCCAGCAGCGAGGGACTAGCGGGGGCCAGCACAGATACGCAGTATTTT.

The V gene is TRBV5-4, the J gene TRBJ2-7, with TRBD1 matching 10 bases. This CDR3 spans 15 amino acids. The V and J ends lost 4 bases and 0 bases, in that order; junction bases with no gene match: 4. Germline assignment: CDR1 SGHNT and CDR2 YYREEE (reference sequence). The CDR3 is CASSPDRGSSYEQYF. The CDR3 DNA is TGTGCCAGCAGCCCGGACAGGGGGAGCTCCTACGAGCAGTACTTC.

V gene TRBV9 combines with J gene TRBJ2-3, with D uncertain. Trimming took off 0 bases at V and 0 bases at J, with 8 bases between the two ends. Germline V gene lookup returns CDR1 SGDLS and CDR2 YYNGEE. The CDR3 runs to 15 residues. CDR3 nucleotides: TGTGCCAGCAGCGTAGGTTGGCTTAGCACAGATACGCAGTATTTT. Translation: CASSVGWLSTDTQYF.

The chain joins TRBV6-5 to TRBJ1-1, with 8 bases aligning to TRBD1. The CDR3 sequence is 13 residues long. Germline lookup yields CDR1 MNHEY and CDR2 SVGAGI. Germline trimming cut 8 bases from V and 5 bases from J; bases unmatched to any gene: 7. The CDR3 spells CASPPQGATEAFF. The CDR3 coding sequence is TGTGCCAGCCCCCCCCAGGGGGCGACTGAAGCTTTCTTT.

The chain carries TRBV5-1 and TRBJ1-1, with a weak D call TRBD1 (6 bases). Trimming left V 4 bases short and J 5 bases short, with 15 bases between. The germline V gene has CDR1 SGHRS and CDR2 YFSETQ. The CDR3 is 14 amino acids. CDR3 residues: CASSRGVGATEAFF. The CDR3 DNA reads as TGCGCCAGCAGCCGAGGGGTGGGGGCTACTGAAGCTTTCTTT.

The chain joins TRBV7-9 to TRBJ2-2; weak D call: TRBD1 (5 bases). The CDR3 is 15 amino acids. Germline lookup yields CDR1 SEHNR and CDR2 FQNEAQ (reference sequence). Trimming removed 6 bases at V and 1 base at J, with 12 bases between. CDR3 sequence (DNA): TGTGCCAGCAGTCCTCAGGGAATGAACACCGGGGAGCTGTTTTTT. It codes for CASSPQGMNTGELFF.

This clone was counted once. The chain has TRBV12-2 and TRBJ2-7; TRBD2, the table's D call, was not compared with the DNA. TRBV12-2 is a pseudogene locus. This CDR3 is built from 16 residues. In DNA form, the CDR3 reads TGTGCAAGTCGCTTAGTCGAGGCGGGGTCTATCAACGAGCAGTACTTC. Protein sequence: CASRLVEAGSINEQYF.

This sequence joins TRBV5-6 and TRBJ1-5; 9 bases line up with TRBD1. The V gene end was trimmed by 4 bases and the J gene end by 5 bases; junction bases not matched to a gene: 4. Germline CDR1 reads SGHDT; CDR2 reads YYEEEE. This CDR3 contains 14 residues. CDR3 in amino acids: CASSRTGADQPQHF. The CDR3, as DNA: TGTGCCAGCAGCCGGACAGGGGCCGATCAGCCCCAGCATTTT.

This rearrangement joins TRBV25-1 to TRBJ1-2; D may be TRBD1 (5 bases). V was shortened by 5 bases and J by 7 bases, with 14 bases between the two germline ends. The CDR3 runs to 13 residues. Germline loops: CDR1 MGHDK, CDR2 SYGVNS. The CDR3 spells CASSNRFLSGYTF. The CDR3 bases are TGTGCCAGCAGTAACAGGTTCTTAAGTGGCTACACCTTC.

The chain combines TRBV6-5 with TRBJ1-2, with a weak D call TRBD1 (5 bases). Trimming stripped 10 bases from V and 0 bases from J, with 18 bases between. The length of the CDR3 is 15 residues. Germline CDR1 and CDR2: MNHEY and SVGAGI. CDR3 sequence reads: CATAPWQGPNYGYTF. The CDR3 DNA reads TGTGCCACCGCGCCTTGGCAGGGCCCTAACTATGGCTACACCTTC.

The chain uses TRBV20-1 and TRBJ2-1; 8 bases are shared with TRBD2. CDR1 and CDR2 (germline): DFQATT, SNEGSKA (reference sequence). V was pared by 3 bases and J by 10 bases, with 14 bases of the junction left unmatched. The CDR3 totals 15 residues. CDR3 region: CSASPGLARVSEQFF. In nucleotides, the CDR3 is TGCAGTGCTAGTCCCGGACTAGCTCGGGTTAGCGAGCAGTTCTTC.